One TCR beta chain is described in this entry. Its specific antigen is unknown. Base qualities are not recorded, but no much larger clone differs from it by a single base. Whole blood was collected in K2EDTA tubes by collaborating institutions according to the institutions' own protocols. For TCRbeta analysis, collaborators shipped samples as frozen whole blood, isolated PBMCs, or DNA extracted from either of those sample types. These data originate in a study of blood T cell repertoires in COVID-19 (TCRdb year 2020). About the investigation overall: Collaborator samples came from the United States, Italy and Spain and covered acute and convalescent phases of COVID-19. The material from the prospective study consisted of cDNA or gDNA derived from T cells, B-cell-depleted T cells, or PBMCs. Subjects who had been exposed to COVID-19, were actively infected with it, or had recovered from it provided the deeply sampled blood TCRbeta repertoires that made up the dataset. A freely available public database, intended as a resource for researchers studying the immune response to SARS-CoV-2, is where the repertoires were released. The samples were drawn from two sources: the first 160 participants of the ongoing ImmuneRACE study, and 1,000 to 1,500 subjects contributed by 6 global collaborators. A de-identified subject ID, COVID-19 status, age in years and sex were almost always included in the sample metadata. HLA class I and class II types, where available, came from metadata supplied by the sample provider rather than from assay-based typing. Study-level results and caveats: Clinical and demographic metadata were provided uncurated, with the amount varying by source and participant.

TCRbeta CDR3 regions were amplified from genomic DNA using the immunoSEQ Assay, a bias-controlled multiplex PCR. In the source study's methods: Nucleated cell counts per sample were estimated from amplification of reference gene primers within the assay. To quantify the absolute abundance of each unique TCRbeta CDR3 rearrangement, sequence reads were collapsed and filtered. Productive Simpson clonality was computed per sample as the square root of Simpson's diversity index over productive rearrangements. The table was pulled from immuneACCESS by TCRdb, which kept in-frame rearrangements only. Such tables lose some clones; where checked, under half of the loss comes from unresolved V genes, and the rest has no known cause. The V and J calls and clone size are taken from that table; D and trimming were inferred from the DNA. This sample is represented by around 86,000 clones; roughly 84% of them were singletons. The ten top clones hold 9.5% to 15% of the sample.

Deletion took 4 bases off V and 2 bases off J, with a span of 3 bases between the germline ends. CDR1 LNHNV and CDR2 YYDKDF are derived from the germline V gene (reference sequence). Including the terminal cysteine and phenylalanine, the CDR3 comprises 13 residues. Only the CDR3 part of the read is kept: 39 bases, read in frame from the first base. The sequence links TRBV15 to TRBJ2-6, with the D gene uncertain. The sequenced sample was peripheral blood. The clonotype comes from a human donor in a cohort sampled during active COVID-19. The DNA reads TGTGCCACCAGCACCGCTGGGGCCAACGTCCTGACTTTC. Translated, this is CATSTAGANVLTF.